This TCR beta chain stems from a study of sequential checkpoint blockade in melanoma. Looking at the study overall: First-line arms were nivolumab then ipilimumab, or the reverse, randomized 1:1. After both sequences, patients received maintenance nivolumab.

Sample treatment: randomized to nivolumab then ipilimumab (arm A) or the reverse (arm B). DNA-damaging chemotherapy had not been given to any patient beforehand. From thawed PBMCs, live CD3+CD8+ cells negative for CD19 and CD56 were sorted. V was clipped by 1 base and J by 0 bases; unmatched bases: 4. This CDR3 contains 16 residues. Germline values: CDR1 SGHTA, CDR2 FQGNSA. Data came from immunoSEQ multiplex PCR; TCRdb stores just in-frame clones and leaves some out. This sample has roughly 8,800 clones, with approximately 71% found just once. This rearrangement joins TRBV7-2 to TRBJ2-7; 9 positions match TRBD2. Sequencing used CD8+ T cells sorted from blood (inferred from file names), obtained from a patient given nivolumab and ipilimumab in sequence. This TCR was sampled from a human donor with melanoma. As DNA, the CDR3 is TGTGCCAGCAGCTTAGAGTCTAGCGGGACCTCCTACGAGCAGTACTTC. It encodes CASSLESSGTSYEQYF.